This T cell receptor (beta chain) originates from a study of T cells after yellow fever vaccination. Study-wide findings and caveats: There was a possibility that FACS-sorted repertoires contained abundant clonotypes contaminating from the bulk population. Once the booster was given, most primary-vaccination clones reappeared, at just under 98% for CD4 and 88% for CD8.

Trimming took 3 bases from V and 4 from J, leaving 12 bases between them. CDR3 size: 14 residues. Many counts were recorded for this clonotype. 5'RACE template switching added a universal primer site and UMIs to TCR cDNA. A single record per CDR3 protein comes from TCRdb applying MiXCR to the 5' RACE reads. The data hold 45,000 to 60,000 distinct CDR3 sequences, with about 6.3% observed a single time. The sample here was CD8+ T cells not binding an NS4B(214-222) dextramer, sorted from PBMCs, taken about 49 days after the first yellow fever vaccination. This clonotype was sampled from a man aged 18 to 35 who received the YFV17D yellow fever vaccine. V and J are TRBV12-3 or TRBV12-4 and TRBJ1-1; no firm D call. The CDR3 loop reads CASSLARPSTEAFF. The CDR3 DNA is TGTGCCAGCAGTTTGGCCAGGCCGAGCACTGAAGCTTTCTTT.